This is a list of T cell receptor beta chains from one sample in a study of OX40 agonist ivuxolimab in advanced cancers. The table came from immunoSEQ multiplex PCR; TCRdb's copy has only in-frame clones and leaves some out. The data hold 3,000 or so clones, with over 70% observed a single time. Sequenced material: CD4+ or CD8+ T cells sorted from blood, taken in a trial of the OX40 agonist ivuxolimab. These receptors were obtained from an adult with an advanced solid tumor such as melanoma, head and neck, liver or kidney cancer. The CDR3 runs from the conserved cysteine through the conserved F or W. The D gene is left open where the match is weak. Size is stated for part of the rows, as once, few or many counts, or as a class when the clone is expanded.

clone size	D gene	V gene	J gene	CDR3 DNA	CDR3 protein
few	.	TRBV13	TRBJ2-2	TGTGCCAGCAGCTATCGTCCCGGGACGAACACCGGGGAGCTGTTTTTT	CASSYRPGTNTGELFF
once	TRBD1	TRBV9	TRBJ2-2	TGTGCCAGCAGCGGGACAGGGGGCCATGCCACCGGGGAGCTGTTTTTT	CASSGTGGHATGELFF
.	TRBD1	TRBV7-9	TRBJ1-4	TGTGCCAGCAGCTGGGACAGGCAACGGGAAAAACTGTTTTTT	CASSWDRQREKLFF
.	.	TRBV28	TRBJ1-1	TGTGCCAGCAGGACGGGGGACCTAAACACTGAAGCTTTCTTT	CASRTGDLNTEAFF
.	.	TRBV9	TRBJ2-3	TGTGCCAGCAGCGTAGTAGCTGGTCTGGGTTTCGGCACAGATACGCAGTATTTT	CASSVVAGLGFGTDTQYF
once	TRBD2	TRBV5-4	TRBJ2-3	TGTGCCAGCAGCTTAACTAGCGGGGGGAGGGCAGATACGCAGTATTTT	CASSLTSGGRADTQYF
once	.	TRBV7-8	TRBJ1-5	TGTGCCAGCAGCTTAGGGTCAAGGAGCAATCAGCCCCAGCATTTT	CASSLGSRSNQPQHF
few	.	TRBV19	TRBJ1-4	TGTGCCAGTAGTACAAGCCTAGACAGGCAGTTTTCCGAAAAACTGTTTTTT	CASSTSLDRQFSEKLFF
.	TRBD2	TRBV2	TRBJ2-1	TGTGCCAGCAGTGTCGGGCCTAGCGGGAAGAATGAGCAGTTCTTC	CASSVGPSGKNEQFF
.	TRBD1	TRBV4-1	TRBJ2-7	TGCGCCAGCAGCCAAGAAAACAGGGGGAACTACGAGCAGTACTTC	CASSQENRGNYEQYF
.	.	TRBV28	TRBJ2-7	TGTGCCAGCAGTTCGGTGGACAGACAAAGCTCCTACGAGCAGTACTTC	CASSSVDRQSSYEQYF
.	TRBD2	TRBV30	TRBJ2-1	TGTGCCTGGAGAGTCCGCGGGAGCACCAATGAGCAGTTCTTC	CAWRVRGSTNEQFF
few	.	TRBV5-1	TRBJ2-7	TGCGCCAGCAGCTTGGTCGGGGGGCTTAACTACGAGCAGTACTTC	CASSLVGGLNYEQYF
.	.	TRBV9	TRBJ1-4	TGTGCCAGCAGCGCTCAGGGAGTCCAGGGGGAAAAACTGTTTTTT	CASSAQGVQGEKLFF
large	.	TRBV11-2	TRBJ2-1	TGTGCCAGCAGCCTACAGGGAGGGAATGAGCAGTTCTTC	CASSLQGGNEQFF
.	.	TRBV7-8	TRBJ1-4	TGTGCCAGCAGCTTAGAATTACAGGTCCCTGGTGAAAAACTGTTTTTT	CASSLELQVPGEKLFF
few	.	TRBV13	TRBJ2-5	TGTGCCAGCAGCTCCCTGGGTGAGACCCAGTACTTC	CASSSLGETQYF
.	.	TRBV7-8	TRBJ2-7	TGTGCCAGCAGCTTAGACTCCCACGAGCAGTACTTC	CASSLDSHEQYF
.	.	TRBV6-5	TRBJ2-1	TGTGCCAGCAGTTACGGGCTAGCCAATGAGCAGTTCTTC	CASSYGLANEQFF
.	.	TRBV4-1	TRBJ2-7	TGCGCCAGCAGCCAAGAAGGCAGGGTGATCTACGAGCAGTACTTC	CASSQEGRVIYEQYF
.	TRBD2	TRBV27	TRBJ2-1	TGTGCCAGCAGTCTACCTAGCGGGACAACGAACAATGAGCAGTTCTTC	CASSLPSGTTNNEQFF
.	.	TRBV7-9	TRBJ2-1	TGTGCCAGCAGCTCTATATCCTACAATGAGCAGTTCTTC	CASSSISYNEQFF
.	.	TRBV6-5	TRBJ2-7	TGTGCCAGCAGCCCCATGAGTGGTTACGAGCAGTACTTC	CASSPMSGYEQYF
.	.	TRBV9	TRBJ1-1	TGTGCCAGCAGCTCCACAGGCCTGGGCTGGCCTGAAGCTTTCTTT	CASSSTGLGWPEAFF
.	.	TRBV7-8	TRBJ1-1	TGTGCCAGCAGCTTAGACTTCCCGGGAACTGAAGCTTTCTTT	CASSLDFPGTEAFF
.	TRBD1	TRBV5-6	TRBJ2-7	TGTGCCAGCAGCTTGGAATCCGGACAGGGATGGTACGAGCAGTACTTC	CASSLESGQGWYEQYF
.	.	TRBV28	TRBJ1-5	TGTGCCAGCAGTTACAGGATTAGCAATCAGCCCCAGCATTTT	CASSYRISNQPQHF
.	.	TRBV28	TRBJ2-5	TGTGCCAGCAGTAGAATTGCAATAAGGGAGACCCAGTACTTC	CASSRIAIRETQYF